The source of this T cell receptor (beta chain) is a study of blood T cell repertoires in COVID-19. As for the study in general: Samples came from the United States, Italy and Spain, spanning acute and convalescent COVID-19. The analysed material was cDNA or gDNA that came from T cells, B-cell-depleted T cells, or PBMCs.

Trimming stripped 3 bases from V and 4 bases from J, with 6 bases between. The CDR3 has 12 amino acids. Authors' methods: By means of reference gene primer amplification, nucleated cell counts were estimated. Repertoires were generated with immunoSEQ multiplex PCR, while TCRdb's copy carries only in-frame clones and drops some. For V, J and clone size, that table is used; D and trimming come from the DNA. The data contain about 50,000 clones, less than 85% of them singletons. The V and J genes are TRBV12-3 or TRBV12-4 and TRBJ2-5; D is ambiguous. The receptor comes from a man aged 55-75 years with acute or convalescent COVID-19. Sequenced material: peripheral blood. The CDR3, as DNA: TGTGCCAGCAGTTTGTCTCGAGAGACCCAGTACTTC. Translating it yields CASSLSRETQYF.